Listed below are T cell receptor beta chains from one sample, sequenced in a study of CD8+ T cells in alopecia areata. The protocol was immunoSEQ multiplex PCR, while the TCRdb copy is restricted to in-frame clones and leaves out a portion. Counted here are 200,000 to 250,000 clones, about 50% occurring once; the ten biggest clones make up 1.6%. This material consisted of CD4+ T cells sorted from blood, taken at week 4, from a patient treated with tofacitinib. All receptors derive from a human donor with alopecia areata. Both conserved end residues are part of each CDR3. A D gene is named only where the DNA matches it firmly. Clone size is stated in some rows and not others, as once, few, many or a class when expanded.

j_call	clone_size	d_call	v_call	cdr3_aa	cdr3_nt
TRBJ2-7	few	.	TRBV13	CASSLGSYEQYF	TGTGCCAGCAGCTTGGGCTCCTACGAGCAGTACTTC
TRBJ1-1	.	.	TRBV29-1	CSVDGQGTTEAFF	TGCAGCGTTGATGGGCAGGGTACAACTGAAGCTTTCTTT
TRBJ2-3	.	.	TRBV2	CACLQGDTQYF	TGTGCCTGCCTCCAGGGAGATACGCAGTATTTT
TRBJ1-2	.	.	TRBV29-1	CSVNDYGYTF	TGCAGCGTCAATGACTATGGCTACACCTTC
TRBJ2-5	many	.	TRBV29-1	CSGVTGVETQYF	TGCAGCGGCGTTACCGGGGTCGAGACCCAGTACTTC
TRBJ1-6	.	TRBD1	TRBV9	CASSPQGQVNDSPLHF	TGTGCCAGCAGCCCCCAAGGACAGGTGAACGATTCACCCCTCCACTTT
TRBJ1-4	.	TRBD1	TRBV29-1	CSVTPGQGDIASNEKLFF	TGCAGCGTTACACCGGGACAGGGAGATATCGCATCTAATGAAAAACTGTTTTTT
TRBJ1-6	.	.	TRBV9	CASGRSGTAPASLHF	TGTGCCAGCGGCCGATCCGGGACCGCACCCGCCTCCCTCCACTTT
TRBJ2-2	.	TRBD2	TRBV2	CASKIRGDTGELFF	TGTGCCAGCAAGATTCGGGGGGACACCGGGGAGCTGTTTTTT
TRBJ1-2	.	.	TRBV30	CAWSVGQNYGYTF	TGTGCCTGGAGTGTAGGGCAAAACTATGGCTACACCTTC
TRBJ2-1	few	.	TRBV5-1	CASSLAFADEQFF	TGCGCCAGCAGCCTCGCCTTCGCTGATGAGCAGTTCTTC
TRBJ2-5	few	.	TRBV7-9	CASSSGPPRETQYF	TGTGCCAGCAGCTCCGGACCGCCCCGGGAGACCCAGTACTTC
TRBJ1-2	.	.	TRBV7-6	CASSKDQGNGYTF	TGTGCCAGCAGCAAAGACCAGGGGAATGGCTACACCTTC
TRBJ1-5	.	TRBD1	TRBV15	CATSATGYNQPQHF	TGTGCCACCAGCGCGACAGGGTACAATCAGCCCCAGCATTTT
TRBJ2-1	.	.	TRBV6-5	CASSYQKPPSYNEQFF	TGTGCCAGCAGTTACCAAAAGCCGCCCTCCTACAATGAGCAGTTCTTC
TRBJ1-2	.	TRBD1	TRBV30	CAWGEQGPGGYTF	TGTGCCTGGGGGGAACAGGGGCCGGGCGGCTACACCTTC
TRBJ1-2	.	.	TRBV4-2	CASSQDLGAGTGYTF	TGTGCCAGCAGCCAAGATTTGGGGGCGGGTACGGGCTACACCTTC
TRBJ2-7	.	.	TRBV5-4	CASSPQGGGVYEQYF	TGTGCCAGCAGCCCACAGGGTGGTGGCGTCTACGAGCAGTACTTC
TRBJ1-2	.	.	TRBV11-1	CASSMGPNYGYTF	TGTGCCAGCAGCATGGGACCTAACTATGGCTACACCTTC
TRBJ2-5	.	.	TRBV25-1	CASSEYDKETQYF	TGTGCCAGCAGTGAATATGATAAGGAGACCCAGTACTTC
TRBJ1-2	.	.	TRBV30	CAWYRFNYGYTF	TGTGCCTGGTACAGGTTTAACTATGGCTACACCTTC
TRBJ1-1	few	.	TRBV29-1	CSVEPRLNTEAFF	TGCAGCGTTGAACCCCGGTTGAACACTGAAGCTTTCTTT
TRBJ2-3	.	TRBD2	TRBV7-3	CASSLSAGDPTDTQYF	TGTGCCAGCAGCTTAAGTGCGGGGGACCCCACAGATACGCAGTATTTT
TRBJ1-2	.	.	TRBV30	CAWSLGAGWNGYTF	TGTGCCTGGAGCCTGGGGGCAGGATGGAATGGCTACACCTTC
TRBJ1-5	.	.	TRBV23-1	CASSQLFDWGAGNQPQHF	TGCGCCAGCAGTCAATTGTTTGACTGGGGCGCCGGCAATCAGCCCCAGCATTTT
TRBJ1-2	.	.	TRBV19	CASRTDGTSNYGYTF	TGTGCCAGTAGAACAGACGGGACGTCGAACTATGGCTACACCTTC
TRBJ1-1	.	TRBD1	TRBV7-2	CASSSQGARTEAFF	TGTGCCAGCAGCTCTCAGGGGGCGAGGACTGAAGCTTTCTTT
TRBJ1-2	.	TRBD1	TRBV25-1	CASSPRQGAGYTF	TGTGCCAGCAGCCCACGACAGGGGGCCGGCTACACCTTC
TRBJ1-2	.	.	TRBV6-1	CASSEGPRDYGYTF	TGTGCCAGCAGTGAAGGGCCTCGTGACTATGGCTACACCTTC
TRBJ2-2	.	.	TRBV25-1	CASRGPKNTGELFF	TGTGCCAGCAGGGGACCCAAAAACACCGGGGAGCTGTTTTTT
TRBJ1-2	.	.	TRBV25-1	CASSEYNGYTF	TGTGCCAGCAGTGAATACAATGGCTACACCTTC
TRBJ2-3	.	.	TRBV4-3	CASSQEGAVDVTDTQYF	TGCGCCAGCAGCCAAGAAGGGGCGGTCGATGTCACAGATACGCAGTATTTT
TRBJ1-1	.	.	TRBV25-1	CASARGELNTEAFF	TGTGCCAGCGCGAGGGGGGAGCTGAACACTGAAGCTTTCTTT
TRBJ2-5	.	.	TRBV30	CAWSAPETQYF	TGTGCCTGGAGTGCCCCGGAGACCCAGTACTTC
TRBJ2-6	.	TRBD1	TRBV30	CAWSMGQGNKVTF	TGTGCCTGGAGCATGGGACAGGGGAACAAGGTGACTTTC
TRBJ1-6	.	.	TRBV10-3	CATRQGFFDNSPLHF	TGTGCCACCCGCCAGGGTTTCTTTGATAATTCACCCCTCCACTTT
TRBJ1-1	.	.	TRBV19	CASSRRQNTEAFF	TGTGCCAGTAGTCGGAGACAGAACACTGAAGCTTTCTTT
TRBJ2-2	few	.	TRBV29-1	CSAAQTDTGELFF	TGCAGCGCAGCCCAGACAGACACCGGGGAGCTGTTTTTT
TRBJ2-5	.	.	TRBV2	CASRQGPSETQYF	TGTGCCAGCAGGCAAGGACCATCTGAGACCCAGTACTTC
TRBJ2-1	.	.	TRBV7-3	CASSLGLNNEQFF	TGTGCCAGCAGCCTGGGACTCAACAATGAGCAGTTCTTC
TRBJ1-2	.	TRBD1	TRBV29-1	CSGGTGGHNGYTF	TGCAGCGGCGGGACAGGGGGCCATAATGGCTACACCTTC